This entry describes one T cell receptor beta chain. This sample is drawn from a study of shared clonotypes between healthy human individuals. The germline V gene has CDR1 SQVTM and CDR2 ANQGSEA. V shed 4 bases, J shed 8 bases, and the junction held 2 bases outside the gene matches. The CDR3 covers 11 residues. The repertoire was sequenced with immunoSEQ multiplex PCR; TCRdb's copy has only in-frame clones and lacks some. The sample holds over a million clones, approximately 98.5% seen once. The sequencing sample was made of naive CD4+ T cells sorted from blood. Subset: CD45RA+ positively selected. The source is a man in his thirties or forties in good health. The chain joins TRBV29-1 to TRBJ1-2; 9 bases align to TRBD1. The CDR3, as DNA: TGCAGCGTTGGGACAGGGGAAGGCTACACCTTC. It encodes CSVGTGEGYTF.